The 14 T cell receptor beta chains listed next were all sequenced from one sample in a study of blood T cell repertoires in COVID-19. Produced via immunoSEQ multiplex PCR; TCRdb's table is partial and in-frame only. The sample shows about 120,000 clones, 80% to 90% of them seen only once. What was sequenced was peripheral blood. These receptors were collected from a middle-aged man with acute or convalescent COVID-19.

This chain connects TRBV4-3 to TRBJ2-5; 8 bases align to TRBD2. Germline V gene data show CDR1 as LGHNA and CDR2 as YSLEER. The CDR3 is made up of 15 amino acids. V trimming: 1 base; J trimming: 7 bases; junction bases outside the gene matches: 8. The CDR3 DNA reads TGCGCCAGCAGCCAAGCGGGAGGGGGAATATTGACCCAGTACTTC. Translation gives CASSQAGGGILTQYF.

This sequence joins TRBV9 and TRBJ1-1; D is undetermined. CDR3 size: 15 residues. Germline V gene lookup returns CDR1 SGDLS and CDR2 YYNGEE. V lost 3 bases and J lost 4, with 16 bases in between. This chain's CDR3 is CASSAGVMGSTEAFF. For the CDR3, the DNA is TGTGCCAGCAGCGCCGGGGTAATGGGTTCCACTGAAGCTTTCTTT.

This chain connects TRBV9 to TRBJ2-4; D gene unclear. The germline V gene encodes CDR1 SGDLS and CDR2 YYNGEE. V dropped 3 bases and J dropped 2 bases, with 6 bases sitting between them. The CDR3 sequence is 13 residues long. CDR3 coding DNA: TGTGCCAGCAGCGGACATTCCAAAAACATTCAGTACTTC. Translating it yields CASSGHSKNIQYF.

V gene TRBV6-2 or TRBV6-3 combines with J gene TRBJ1-5; 10 bases match TRBD1. CDR3 length: 15 residues. The junction had 5 bases not matched to a gene; V was cut back by 2 bases and J by 7 bases. CDR1 and CDR2 from the germline V gene are MNHEY and SVGEGT. The DNA for the CDR3 is TGTGCCAGCAGTTACCGTCCGACAGGGGGCCAGCCCCAGCATTTT. Protein sequence: CASSYRPTGGQPQHF.

V and J are TRBV7-9 and TRBJ1-5; the D gene is possibly TRBD1 (6 bases). The CDR3 is made up of 15 amino acids. Germline CDR1 reads SEHNR; CDR2 reads FQNEAQ (reference sequence). V lost 5 bases and J lost 0, with 11 bases in between. CDR3 in DNA: TGTGCCAGCAGCGCGACAGGATATAGCAATCAGCCCCAGCATTTT. Translation gives CASSATGYSNQPQHF. Filled out from reference TRBV7-9 and TRBJ1-5, the complete variable domain reads DTGVSQNPRHKITKRGQNVTFRCDPISEHNRLYWYRQTLGQGPEFLTYFQNEAQLEKSRLLSDRFSAERPKGSFSTLEIQRTEQGDSAMYLCASSATGYSNQPQHFGDGTRLSIL.

This clone came up a few times. This chain uses TRBV6-5 with TRBJ1-2; possible D gene TRBD1, 6 bases. Germline V CDR1 and CDR2: MNHEY, SVGAGI. CDR3 length: 15 residues. The V and J ends lost 7 bases and 8 bases respectively, with 23 bases between them. The CDR3 nucleotides are TGTGCCAGCATCAGAAGCAGGGGTTATATAGAGGGCTACACCTTC. Translated, it gives CASIRSRGYIEGYTF.

The gene calls are TRBV18 and TRBJ2-7; TRBD1 agrees at 9 bases. V dropped 4 bases and J dropped 5; count of bases not matched to a gene: 12. The CDR3 runs to 16 residues. From germline, CDR1 is KGHSH and CDR2 LQKENI. CDR3 sequence: CASSRTTGQGFHEQYF. CDR3 nucleotides: TGTGCCAGCTCACGAACAACGGGACAGGGCTTCCACGAGCAGTACTTC.

The table lists this clone with a count of one. V gene TRBV9 combines with J gene TRBJ1-1; TRBD1 matches 7 bases. V lost 4 bases, J lost 3 bases, and 6 bases stayed unmatched. This CDR3 region has 14 residues. Germline values: CDR1 SGDLS, CDR2 YYNGEE. The CDR3 loop is CASSSEGADTEAFF. Written as DNA, the CDR3 is TGTGCCAGCAGCTCCGAGGGGGCTGACACTGAAGCTTTCTTT.

This clone has only a few counts. The V call is TRBV2, the J call TRBJ2-7; 9 positions agree with TRBD1. Losses at the gene ends were 3 bases for V and 6 bases for J; bases not matched to a gene: 9. Per germline, CDR1 SNHLY and CDR2 FYNNEI. The CDR3 sequence is 15 residues long. The CDR3 sequence: CASSDPGQGTCEQYF. The CDR3 coding sequence is TGTGCCAGCAGTGATCCGGGACAGGGTACCTGCGAGCAGTACTTC.

The gene calls are TRBV3-1 (or the pseudogene TRBV3-2) and TRBJ2-3; 13 bases are shared with TRBD2. Germline CDR1 LGHDT, CDR2 YNNKEL (reference sequence). The CDR3 is 20 amino acids. V shed 3 bases, J shed 1 base, and the junction held 13 bases outside the gene matches. The CDR3 nucleotides are TGTGCCAGCAGCCATTATGGGAGCAGCACTAGCGGGGGGGGCACAGATACGCAGTATTTT. Translating it yields CASSHYGSSTSGGGTDTQYF.

This clone has a single count. This chain uses TRBV6-1 with TRBJ1-6; maybe TRBD1 (6 bases). Germline CDR1 reads MNHNS; CDR2 reads SASEGT. This CDR3 contains 17 residues. Trimming stripped 0 bases from V and 7 bases from J, with 16 bases between. CDR3 residues: CASSEAPGGGGNSPLHF. For the CDR3, the DNA is TGTGCCAGCAGTGAAGCGCCGGGCGGGGGCGGAAATTCACCCCTCCACTTT.

The V gene is TRBV6-6, the J gene TRBJ1-6, with unresolved D. V was clipped by 6 bases and J by 6 bases, with 12 bases between them. This CDR3 comprises 14 residues. Germline CDR1 MNHNY, CDR2 SVGAGI (reference sequence). The CDR3 spells CASSPPRSNSPLHF. The CDR3 nucleotides read TGTGCCAGCAGCCCTCCCCGGAGTAATTCACCCCTCCACTTT.

The J gene is TRBJ2-3, the V gene TRBV24-1; weak D call: TRBD2 (5 bases). Germline V CDR1 and CDR2: KGHDR, SFDVKD. Trimming removed 6 bases at V and 6 bases at J, with 18 bases between. The CDR3 covers 15 residues. The DNA of the CDR3 is TGTGCCACCAGTTTAACTGGGGATTTAGCGGATACGCAGTATTTT. Its translation is CATSLTGDLADTQYF.

The gene calls are TRBV4-1 and TRBJ2-7; D is perhaps TRBD1 (6 bases). Germline CDR1 reads MGHRA; CDR2 reads YSYEKL. The CDR3 sequence is 13 residues long. V lost 4 bases, J lost 2 bases, and 9 bases lay in between. The CDR3 region is CASSRGQTYEQYF. The CDR3 region has the DNA TGCGCCAGCAGCCGAGGACAGACCTACGAGCAGTACTTC.